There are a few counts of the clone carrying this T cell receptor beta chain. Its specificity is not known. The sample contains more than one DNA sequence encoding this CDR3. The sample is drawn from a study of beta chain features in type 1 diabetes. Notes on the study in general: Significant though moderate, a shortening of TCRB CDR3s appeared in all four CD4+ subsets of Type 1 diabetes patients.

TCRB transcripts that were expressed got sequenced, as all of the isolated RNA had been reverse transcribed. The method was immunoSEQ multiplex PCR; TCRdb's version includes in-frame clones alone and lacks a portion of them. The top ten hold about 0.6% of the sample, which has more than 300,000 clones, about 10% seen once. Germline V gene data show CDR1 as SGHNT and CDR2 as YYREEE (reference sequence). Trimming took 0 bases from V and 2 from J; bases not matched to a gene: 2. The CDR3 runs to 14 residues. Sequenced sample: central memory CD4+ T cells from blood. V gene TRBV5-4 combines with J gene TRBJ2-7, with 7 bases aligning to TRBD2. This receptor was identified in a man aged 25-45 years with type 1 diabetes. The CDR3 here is CASSLASGAYEQYF. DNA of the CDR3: TGTGCCAGCAGCTTGGCTAGCGGAGCCTACGAGCAGTACTTC.